The TCR beta chain described here comes from a study of graft-versus-host responses after intestinal transplantation. Study background: Recipients got multivisceral, liver-intestinal, or isolated intestinal transplants. The recipients all started with anti-thymocyte globulin induction and then took tacrolimus and steroids for about 3 years.

Irradiated, violet-dye-labeled stimulators (about 200,000) were plated alongside about 200,000 CFSE-labeled responders. TCRdb keeps only in-frame clones here, not all; method: immunoSEQ multiplex PCR. This sample yields 23,000 or so clones, of which roughly 42% are seen a single time; around 0.66% belongs to the top ten. V shed 6 bases and J shed 3 bases, with 17 bases lying between them. This CDR3 comprises 15 residues. The germline V gene encodes CDR1 SGHRS and CDR2 YFSETQ. Sequencing used alloreactive CD4+ T cells from a mixed lymphocyte reaction culture, obtained before intestinal transplant. Subset reported: CFSE-low proliferating T cells sorted from approximately six-day pre-transplant mixed lymphocyte reaction (GvH or HvG direction). The V and J genes are TRBV5-1 and TRBJ2-3, with a possible D match to TRBD1 (5 bases). This sequence originates from a human patient who received an intestinal transplant. The CDR3 spells CASNQLTTGTDTQYF. In DNA form, the CDR3 reads TGCGCCAGCAATCAATTGACCACAGGAACAGATACGCAGTATTTT.